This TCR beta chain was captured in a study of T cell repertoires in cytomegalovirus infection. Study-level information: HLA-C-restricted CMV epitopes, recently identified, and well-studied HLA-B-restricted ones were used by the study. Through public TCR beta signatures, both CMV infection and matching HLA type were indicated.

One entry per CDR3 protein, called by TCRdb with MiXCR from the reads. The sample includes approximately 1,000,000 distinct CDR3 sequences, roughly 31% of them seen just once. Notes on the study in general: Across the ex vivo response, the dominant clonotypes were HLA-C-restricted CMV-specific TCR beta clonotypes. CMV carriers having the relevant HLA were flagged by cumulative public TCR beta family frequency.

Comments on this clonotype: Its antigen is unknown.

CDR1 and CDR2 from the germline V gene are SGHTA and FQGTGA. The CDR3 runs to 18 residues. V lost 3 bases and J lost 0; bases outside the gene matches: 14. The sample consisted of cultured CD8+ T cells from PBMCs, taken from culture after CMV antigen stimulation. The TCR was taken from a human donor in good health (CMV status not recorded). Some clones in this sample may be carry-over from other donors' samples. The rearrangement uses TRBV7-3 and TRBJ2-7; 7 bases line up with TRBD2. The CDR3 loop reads CASSFFSTTSLTSYEQYF. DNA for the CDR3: TGTGCCAGCAGCTTCTTCTCGACGACTAGCCTGACCTCCTACGAGCAGTACTTC.